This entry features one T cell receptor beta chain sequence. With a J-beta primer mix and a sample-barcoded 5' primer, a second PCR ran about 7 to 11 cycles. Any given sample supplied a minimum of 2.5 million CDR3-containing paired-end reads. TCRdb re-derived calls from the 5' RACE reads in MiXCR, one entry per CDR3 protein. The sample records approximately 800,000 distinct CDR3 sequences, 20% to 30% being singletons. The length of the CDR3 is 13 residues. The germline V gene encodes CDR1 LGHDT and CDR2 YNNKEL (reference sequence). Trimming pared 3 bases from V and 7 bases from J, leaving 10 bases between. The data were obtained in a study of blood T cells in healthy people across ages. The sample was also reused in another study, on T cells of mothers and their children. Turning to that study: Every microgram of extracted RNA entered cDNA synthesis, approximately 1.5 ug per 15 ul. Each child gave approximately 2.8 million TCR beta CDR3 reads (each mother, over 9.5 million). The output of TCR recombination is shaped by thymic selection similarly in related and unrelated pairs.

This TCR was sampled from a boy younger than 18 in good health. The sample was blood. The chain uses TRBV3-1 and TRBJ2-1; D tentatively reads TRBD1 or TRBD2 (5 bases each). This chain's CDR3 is CASSQGDLNEQFF. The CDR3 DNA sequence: TGTGCCAGCAGCCAGGGGGATTTGAATGAGCAGTTCTTC.